Included here is one T cell receptor (beta chain) sequence, with context. This clone was seen only once. What this receptor recognizes is not known. Base qualities are missing; no much larger clone stands one base away. The sample's time point, from its label and the paper: progressive disease on ibrutinib. Approximately 2 micrograms of genomic DNA were extracted from cryopreserved PBMCs for TCR beta library preparation. Longitudinal blood samples from CLL patients on ibrutinib monotherapy underwent high-throughput TCR beta sequencing. The patients were enrolled in a single-center, open-label phase 2 trial of ibrutinib monotherapy. The data belong to a study of cytotoxic CD8 clonotypes in ibrutinib-treated CLL (dated by TCRdb to 2020 to 2022). At the level of the whole study: The cohort was composed of roughly ten relapsed/refractory and around 14 treatment-naive patients; IGHV unmutated status was identified in roughly 18 patients. Responses were partial in around 24 patients and complete in 2; after median approximately 69 months follow-up, around 14 stayed in remission and about twelve progressed. Response samples were taken after a median of approximately 13 months on treatment, ranging from roughly 6 to 36 months. On average, each sample had roughly 260,000 productive templates and approximately 89,000 productive rearrangements. Of the 70 to 90 people in the trial, some 28 had longitudinal samples available. Cryopreserved peripheral blood mononuclear cells were collected at three points: before therapy, at response, and at either sustained remission or disease progression. Patients were still on ibrutinib when every remission and progressive disease sample was collected. Broader findings and caveats from the paper: Public clonotypes were rare and either contracted or stayed stable during treatment, and the rise in clonality at ibrutinib response reflected the expansion of private clonotypes. Baseline clonality exceeded that of age-matched healthy donors and correlated strongly with circulating CD8+ T-cell counts. Clonality increased at ibrutinib response, stayed stable in sustained remission, and fell back toward baseline at progression. Sampling times were not matched between patients in sustained remission and patients whose disease was progressing, and lymph node repertoires were not examined.

In the germline V gene, CDR1 corresponds to MNHNS and CDR2 to SASEGT. Trimming removed 4 bases from V and 7 bases from J, leaving 16 bases between the germline ends. The CDR3 contains 14 residues, cysteine and phenylalanine counted. Only the CDR3 DNA stays, 42 bases, in frame from base 1. Each clonotype received, on average, around 10x coverage in deep resolution sequencing performed on a MiSeq, where the target depth lay between 1 in 1 million and 1 in 200,000 T cells. TCR beta libraries were generated with the immunoSEQ hsTCRB Kit. The original methods were these. ImmunoSEQ Data Assistant and ImmunoSEQ Analyzer were used for data analysis, and V, D and J genes were assigned according to IMGT definitions. Clonality, with values ranging from 0 to 1, was calculated as one minus the normalized Shannon entropy of productive rearrangement frequencies. Only overrepresented clonotypes making up at least 0.05% of each patient's repertoire were included in the public clonotype analysis. About a dozen age-matched healthy donor repertoires from immuneACCESS served as clonality controls. The immuneACCESS repertoire file appears here via TCRdb, limited to in-frame rearrangements. These files lack a portion of the clones; in checked studies, under half of the deficit traces to unresolved V genes, and the cause of the others is not known. V and J calls and clone size are given by that table; D and trimming were obtained from the DNA. The sample yields around 160,000 clones; about 88% were counted once. The ten largest clones represent over 2.5% of the sample.

Recombination connected TRBV6-1 to TRBJ1-1; a weak D assignment points to TRBD1 (6 bases agree). The sample was PBMCs, taken at disease progression, from a patient treated with ibrutinib. This clonotype was sampled from a human donor with chronic lymphocytic leukemia. The DNA sequence follows: TGTGCCAGCAGTGCCAAAAGACAGGCTAGTGAAGCTTTCTTT. It specifies CASSAKRQASEAFF.